This T cell receptor beta chain was recovered during a study of T cell responses to AZD1222 COVID-19 vaccine. General study findings and limits: Only after the peak T cell response were repertoires sampled. White British people made up most donors, females outnumbered males, and clonal diversity was possibly underestimated.

Germline CDR1 and CDR2: KGHSH and LQKENI. With 3 bases removed from V and 0 bases from J, the gap between germline ends came to 9 bases. There are 14 residues in the CDR3. Generated by immunoSEQ multiplex PCR, the TCRdb table keeps only in-frame clones and is missing some. The sample carries around 70,000 clones, about four fifths recorded once. A note on this clone: The antigen remains undetermined.

The chain has TRBV18 and TRBJ2-7, with D maybe TRBD1 (6 bases). Specimen: peripheral blood, collected on day 0 of AZD1222 vaccination. The TCR was taken from an adult in good health. CDR3 sequence reads: CASSPQGTSYEQYF. The CDR3 DNA is TGTGCCAGCTCACCTCAGGGGACCTCCTACGAGCAGTACTTC.